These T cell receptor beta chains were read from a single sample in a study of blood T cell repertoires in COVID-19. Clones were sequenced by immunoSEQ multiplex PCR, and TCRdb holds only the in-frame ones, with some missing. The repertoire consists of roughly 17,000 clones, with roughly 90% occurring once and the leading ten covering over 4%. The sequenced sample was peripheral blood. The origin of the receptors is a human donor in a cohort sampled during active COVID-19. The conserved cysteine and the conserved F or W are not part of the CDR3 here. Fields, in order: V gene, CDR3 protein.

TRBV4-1	ASSPEALAGRGFYEQY
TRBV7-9	ASSRRRIGGETQY
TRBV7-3	ASSFDSDTEAF
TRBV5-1	ASSSPGSYEQY
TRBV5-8	ASSREASGSYEQY
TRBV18	ASSLGQLETQY
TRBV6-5	ASSNSGRTYEQY
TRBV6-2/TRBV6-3	ASSYRGALGYT
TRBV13	ASSPTGDRTNEKLF
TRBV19	ASRDGTGDLDEQY
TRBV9	ASTPVVPNTEAF
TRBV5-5	ASSLGVFSGANVLT
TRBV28	ASRPQRNTGELF
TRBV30	AWSVGASNEKLF
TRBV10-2	ASRGGLAAYEQY
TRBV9	ASSVAGGTGGYEQY
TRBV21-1	ASSPRTGFNNEQF
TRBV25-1	ASSVNTDTQY
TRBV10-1	ASSEGEFYEQY
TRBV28	ASSFFAGSYNEQF
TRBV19	ASSIRPRDTEAF
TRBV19	ASSAQGAKY
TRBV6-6	ASSYQGFGGDTQY
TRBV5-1	ASSWGRGVGETQY
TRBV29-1	SVGQANTEAF
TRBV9	ASSPRGGSWGYT
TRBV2	ASSAQGGEAF
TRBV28	ASSPTGTGPQPQH
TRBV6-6	ASSRRDRVVISYGYT
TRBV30	ACWYGANEQF
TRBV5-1	ASSQTVGGAGTEAF
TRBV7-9	ASSPIGSGIQPGANVLT
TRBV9	ASSVTSGSGDEQF
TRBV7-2	ASSLGGAGERREQF
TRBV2	ASSVRTGVGEQY
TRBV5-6	ASSVGALDGGTEAF
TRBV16	ASSRGSGTRLGNQPQH
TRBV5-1	ASRKGTSVSAIMEPQY
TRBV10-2	ASSESGTGIEPQH
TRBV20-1	SASWTGYNEQF
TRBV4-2	ASSQDRGMRTEAF
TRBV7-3	ASSLRGGRAGEQF
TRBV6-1	ASSEGFRDRGLSNYGYT
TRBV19	ASSFTSPTYNEQF
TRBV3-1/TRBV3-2	ASSYRTSGSRGPDNEQF
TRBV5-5	ASSTGLVGGQETQY
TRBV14	ASSQEPSGSVWETQY
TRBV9	ASSVGRGRETQY
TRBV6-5	ASSYSDSSGANVLT
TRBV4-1	ASSQLTGGWETQY
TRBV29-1	SFLTLPNTEAF
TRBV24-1	ATSDPKTGSYGYT
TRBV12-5	ASGLVSRTGSSYNSPLH
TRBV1	TSSQDPEAGNQPQH